This T cell receptor (beta chain) was sequenced in a study of OX40 agonist ivuxolimab in advanced cancers. This CDR3 spans 15 amino acids. Trimming shortened V by 2 bases and J by 3 bases, and 14 bases separated the two germline ends. Germline V gene lookup returns CDR1 MGHRA and CDR2 YSYEKL. The protocol was immunoSEQ multiplex PCR, while the TCRdb copy is restricted to in-frame clones and leaves out a portion. The repertoire holds more than 50,000 clones, with more than 75% as singletons. This sequence originates from an adult with an advanced solid tumor such as melanoma, head and neck, liver or kidney cancer. V and J are TRBV4-1 and TRBJ2-7; TRBD1 might be the D (6 bases). The specimen comprised CD4+ or CD8+ T cells sorted from blood, sampled in a trial of the OX40 agonist ivuxolimab. CDR3 protein: CASSQQGSLNYEQYF. The CDR3, as DNA: TGCGCCAGCAGCCAACAGGGGTCGCTAAACTACGAGCAGTACTTC.